These T cell receptor beta chains were read from a single sample in a study of identical twins. TCRdb reanalysed the 5' RACE reads using MiXCR and keeps one entry per CDR3 protein. The repertoire holds 200,000 to 250,000 distinct CDR3 sequences, with 6% to 9% as singletons. The sample was also reused in another study, on yellow fever vaccine responses in identical twins.

The sample was memory (CD45RO+) T cells sorted from blood. The receptors were sampled from a young woman in good health. The CDR3 runs from the conserved cysteine through the conserved F or W. Fields, in order: CDR3 protein, CDR3 DNA, J gene, D gene, V gene, clone size. The D gene is left open where the match is weak. Clone size appears in some rows only: once, few, many, or a class for an expanded clone.

cdr3_aa: CASSAGEYQETQYF; cdr3_nt: TGTGCCAGCAGTGCAGGAGAGTACCAAGAGACCCAGTACTTC; j_call: TRBJ2-5; d_call: -; v_call: TRBV2; clone_size: -
cdr3_aa: CASSQFSGGEAQYF; cdr3_nt: TGCGCCAGCAGTCAATTCTCAGGGGGCGAGGCCCAGTACTTC; j_call: TRBJ2-5; d_call: TRBD1; v_call: TRBV23-1; clone_size: -
cdr3_aa: CASISGTYYNEQFF; cdr3_nt: TGTGCCAGCATTAGCGGGACGTATTACAATGAGCAGTTCTTC; j_call: TRBJ2-1; d_call: TRBD2; v_call: TRBV7-2; clone_size: few
cdr3_aa: CASSSPGLAYPYEQYF; cdr3_nt: TGTGCCAGCAGTTCTCCCGGACTAGCGTATCCCTACGAGCAGTACTTC; j_call: TRBJ2-7; d_call: TRBD2; v_call: TRBV6-2/TRBV6-3; clone_size: -
cdr3_aa: CASRIDRGSQYF; cdr3_nt: TGTGCCAGCAGGATCGACAGGGGGTCCCAGTACTTC; j_call: TRBJ2-5; d_call: -; v_call: TRBV21-1; clone_size: -
cdr3_aa: CASSQVQGTEAFF; cdr3_nt: TGTGCCAGCAGCCAAGTACAGGGCACTGAAGCTTTCTTT; j_call: TRBJ1-1; d_call: -; v_call: TRBV3-1; clone_size: many
cdr3_aa: CASSVKLAGAGEQYF; cdr3_nt: TGTGCCAGCAGCGTCAAACTAGCGGGGGCAGGGGAGCAGTACTTC; j_call: TRBJ2-7; d_call: TRBD2; v_call: TRBV3-1; clone_size: many
cdr3_aa: CASSPRGWSYNEQFF; cdr3_nt: TGTGCCAGCAGTCCCAGGGGCTGGTCCTACAATGAGCAGTTCTTC; j_call: TRBJ2-1; d_call: -; v_call: TRBV7-8; clone_size: few
cdr3_aa: CASSSGIGDEQFF; cdr3_nt: TGTGCCAGCAGTTCTGGGATTGGGGATGAGCAGTTCTTC; j_call: TRBJ2-1; d_call: -; v_call: TRBV6-5; clone_size: many
cdr3_aa: CSANKAGGGDTQYF; cdr3_nt: TGCAGTGCTAACAAAGCTGGCGGGGGAGATACGCAGTATTTT; j_call: TRBJ2-3; d_call: TRBD2; v_call: TRBV20-1; clone_size: -
cdr3_aa: CASSSKQGGNTEAFF; cdr3_nt: TGTGCCAGCAGCTCAAAGCAAGGGGGGAACACTGAAGCTTTCTTT; j_call: TRBJ1-1; d_call: -; v_call: TRBV7-9; clone_size: -
cdr3_aa: CASSGNGKSNIQYF; cdr3_nt: TGTGCCAGCAGCGGTAACGGCAAATCAAACATTCAGTACTTC; j_call: TRBJ2-4; d_call: -; v_call: TRBV28; clone_size: -
cdr3_aa: CASSQEQGAYEQYF; cdr3_nt: TGTGCCAGCAGCCAAGAGCAGGGGGCCTACGAGCAGTACTTC; j_call: TRBJ2-7; d_call: TRBD1; v_call: TRBV14; clone_size: many
cdr3_aa: CRAVQTLVFEDTQYF; cdr3_nt: TGCAGGGCGGTTCAGACACTCGTCTTTGAGGATACGCAGTATTTT; j_call: TRBJ2-3; d_call: -; v_call: TRBV20-1; clone_size: few
cdr3_aa: CASSPPGGTNTGELFF; cdr3_nt: TGTGCCAGCAGCCCCCCGGGGGGCACGAACACCGGGGAGCTGTTTTTT; j_call: TRBJ2-2; d_call: -; v_call: TRBV7-3; clone_size: many
cdr3_aa: CASSWGTEPYEQYF; cdr3_nt: TGTGCCAGCTCATGGGGGACAGAGCCCTACGAGCAGTACTTC; j_call: TRBJ2-7; d_call: TRBD1; v_call: TRBV18; clone_size: few
cdr3_aa: CASSPGTGFTPQHF; cdr3_nt: TGCGCCAGCAGCCCAGGGACAGGATTTACGCCCCAGCATTTT; j_call: TRBJ1-5; d_call: TRBD1; v_call: TRBV4-1; clone_size: -
cdr3_aa: CASSLMVTDTQYF; cdr3_nt: TGTGCCAGCAGCTTAATGGTTACAGATACGCAGTATTTT; j_call: TRBJ2-3; d_call: -; v_call: TRBV7-9; clone_size: many
cdr3_aa: CSAIEVAEETQYF; cdr3_nt: TGCAGTGCTATAGAGGTAGCGGAAGAGACCCAGTACTTC; j_call: TRBJ2-5; d_call: -; v_call: TRBV20-1; clone_size: -
cdr3_aa: CASSPRGQGGGNEQFF; cdr3_nt: TGTGCCAGCAGCCCCCGGGGACAGGGCGGAGGCAATGAGCAGTTCTTC; j_call: TRBJ2-1; d_call: TRBD1; v_call: TRBV7-9; clone_size: -
cdr3_aa: CASNGGFNQPQHF; cdr3_nt: TGTGCCAGCAATGGGGGTTTTAATCAGCCCCAGCATTTT; j_call: TRBJ1-5; d_call: -; v_call: TRBV2; clone_size: few
cdr3_aa: CASSYSRASGRILETQYF; cdr3_nt: TGTGCCAGCAGTTACTCGAGAGCTAGCGGGAGGATCTTAGAGACCCAGTACTTC; j_call: TRBJ2-5; d_call: TRBD2; v_call: TRBV6-2/TRBV6-3; clone_size: few
cdr3_aa: CASRYQETQYF; cdr3_nt: TGTGCCAGCAGGTACCAAGAGACCCAGTACTTC; j_call: TRBJ2-5; d_call: -; v_call: TRBV2; clone_size: few
cdr3_aa: CASGPSGTWNTEAFF; cdr3_nt: TGCGCCAGCGGCCCCAGTGGGACTTGGAACACTGAAGCTTTCTTT; j_call: TRBJ1-1; d_call: -; v_call: TRBV5-1; clone_size: few
cdr3_aa: CATSGGTPQGTGELFF; cdr3_nt: TGTGCCACCAGTGGTGGGACTCCCCAGGGCACCGGGGAGCTGTTTTTT; j_call: TRBJ2-2; d_call: -; v_call: TRBV24-1; clone_size: few
cdr3_aa: CASSPHGQGRNLLGTEAFF; cdr3_nt: TGCGCCAGCAGCCCTCACGGACAGGGGCGTAATCTCCTGGGCACTGAAGCTTTCTTT; j_call: TRBJ1-1; d_call: TRBD1; v_call: TRBV5-1; clone_size: few
cdr3_aa: CASSLGGEDTQYF; cdr3_nt: TGTGCCAGCAGCCTCGGTGGTGAAGATACGCAGTATTTT; j_call: TRBJ2-3; d_call: -; v_call: TRBV6-1; clone_size: -
cdr3_aa: CSARQGGEGNQPQHF; cdr3_nt: TGCAGTGCTAGACAGGGGGGAGAAGGCAATCAGCCCCAGCATTTT; j_call: TRBJ1-5; d_call: TRBD1; v_call: TRBV20-1; clone_size: many
cdr3_aa: CASSLIAGGRNEQYF; cdr3_nt: TGTGCCAGCAGTTTAATAGCAGGGGGCAGGAACGAGCAGTACTTC; j_call: TRBJ2-7; d_call: TRBD1; v_call: TRBV28; clone_size: many
cdr3_aa: CASSPPRTMNTEAFF; cdr3_nt: TGTGCCAGCAGCCCCCCTAGGACTATGAACACTGAAGCTTTCTTT; j_call: TRBJ1-1; d_call: -; v_call: TRBV3-1; clone_size: few